The 27 T cell receptor beta chains given below trace back to one sample, sequenced in a study of blood T cell repertoires in COVID-19. Sequenced by immunoSEQ multiplex PCR; TCRdb stores in-frame clones only, minus some. Of around 250,000 clones detected, 90% appear once; the ten largest clones hold 0.85% to 0.95%. Sequenced input: PBMCs or T cells enriched from blood (not recorded which). These receptors all come from a man aged 50 or older who had been exposed to COVID-19.

The V and J genes are TRBV28 and TRBJ1-1, with 11 bases aligning to TRBD1. This CDR3 spans 14 amino acids. Germline CDR1 MDHEN, CDR2 SYDVKM. J gave up 11 bases and V 7 bases, and 12 bases lay outside the gene matches. The CDR3 loop reads CASMGGQGASLAFF. CDR3 bases: TGTGCCAGCATGGGTGGACAGGGGGCTTCACTGGCTTTCTTT.

This chain connects TRBV6-5 to TRBJ2-7; 7 nucleotides agree with TRBD2. The CDR3 has 12 residues. With 10 bases clipped from V and 3 bases from J, the junction kept 6 bases outside the gene matches. The germline V gene has CDR1 MNHEY and CDR2 SVGAGI. CDR3 sequence reads: CATSGGSYEQYF. In DNA form, the CDR3 reads TGTGCCACTTCCGGGGGGAGCTACGAGCAGTACTTC.

V gene TRBV3-1 (or the pseudogene TRBV3-2) combines with J gene TRBJ2-5; D perhaps matches TRBD1 (7 bases). CDR1 is LGHDT and CDR2 is YNNKEL in the germline V gene (reference sequence). The CDR3 loop spans 15 amino acids. V lost 8 bases and J 0 bases, leaving 16 bases between the germline ends. The CDR3 reads CASGGDSRYQETQYF. In DNA, the CDR3 is TGTGCCAGCGGAGGGGACAGCCGGTACCAAGAGACCCAGTACTTC.

J is TRBJ1-4 and V is TRBV28; TRBD1 agrees at 7 bases. Germline V lookup: CDR1 MDHEN, CDR2 SYDVKM. V lost 2 bases and J lost 6; bases outside the gene matches: 3. CDR3 length: 14 amino acids. The CDR3 region is CASSLVGGDEKLFF. The CDR3 DNA sequence: TGTGCCAGCAGTTTAGTAGGGGGCGATGAAAAACTGTTTTTT. The full variable domain, in which reference TRBV28 and TRBJ1-4 provide the parts outside the CDR3, is DVKVTQSSRYLVKRTGEKVFLECVQDMDHENMFWYRQDPGLGLRLIYFSYDVKMKEKGDIPEGYSVSREKKERFSLILESASTNQTSMYLCASSLVGGDEKLFFGSGTQLSVL.

The genes are TRBV4-1 and TRBJ2-6, with a weak D call TRBD2 (5 bases). This CDR3 has 14 residues. Germline V CDR1 and CDR2: MGHRA, YSYEKL. V shed 4 bases and J shed 1 base, with 5 bases lying between them. As DNA, the CDR3 is TGCGCCAGCAGCCCGGGGTCTGGGGCCAACGTCCTGACTTTC. As protein: CASSPGSGANVLTF.

The gene calls are TRBV5-1 and TRBJ2-7; a weak D match, TRBD1 (5 bases). CDR1 is SGHRS, CDR2 YFSETQ, per germline. V lost 0 bases to trimming and J lost 2 bases, with 9 bases between them. CDR3 length: 14 amino acids. This CDR3 reads CASSLGAGTYEQYV. In DNA, the CDR3 is TGCGCCAGCAGCTTGGGGGCAGGGACCTACGAGCAGTACGTC.

The V call is TRBV2, the J call TRBJ2-7, with 9 bases that match TRBD2. Germline CDR1 SNHLY, CDR2 FYNNEI. The CDR3 has 16 amino acids. J gave up 6 bases and V 6 bases, and 15 bases lay outside the gene matches. CDR3 DNA: TGTGCCAGCAGCGACGGCCTTAGCGGGAGCTCGGTCGAGCAGTACGTC. Its protein product is CASSDGLSGSSVEQYV.

The V gene is TRBV28, the J gene TRBJ1-6; the D is unclear. CDR1 is MDHEN, CDR2 SYDVKM, per germline. V lost 7 bases and J 6 bases, leaving 7 bases between the germline ends. CDR3 length: 12 residues. The CDR3 loop reads CASIGGNSPLHF. Here the CDR3 DNA reads TGTGCCAGCATAGGCGGTAATTCACCCCTCCACTTT.

The J gene is TRBJ2-7, the V gene TRBV5-1, with D perhaps matching TRBD2 (6 bases). The CDR3 has 15 amino acids. Germline CDR1 reads SGHRS; CDR2 reads YFSETQ. The germline V and J ends were trimmed by 4 bases and 0 bases, with 14 bases remaining between them. CDR3 residues: CASSILATDSYEQYF. The CDR3, as DNA: TGCGCCAGCAGCATTCTAGCGACAGACTCCTACGAGCAGTACTTC.

J is TRBJ1-2 and V is TRBV5-1, with 7 bases lining up with TRBD1. The trim removed 2 bases at V and 4 bases at J, leaving 2 bases unmatched. Per the germline V gene, CDR1 is SGHRS and CDR2 is YFSETQ. CDR3 length: 13 amino acids. The CDR3 reads CASSFGTVYGYTF. The CDR3 bases are TGCGCCAGCAGCTTCGGGACAGTCTATGGCTACACCTTC. The full variable domain, with the rest looked up from reference TRBV5-1 and TRBJ1-2, is KAGVTQTPRYLIKTRGQQVTLSCSPISGHRSVSWYQQTPGQGLQFLFEYFSETQRNKGNFPGRFSGRQFSNSRSEMNVSTLELGDSALYLCASSFGTVYGYTFGSGTRLTVV.

This chain uses TRBV12-3 or TRBV12-4 with TRBJ1-1, with unresolved D. The V end lost 6 bases, the J end lost 11 bases, and 16 bases lay between the germline ends. This CDR3 is built from 12 residues. In DNA form, the CDR3 reads TGTGCCAGCAGCCGAAGGGCCGGAGGGGCTTTCTTT. Translating gives CASSRRAGGAFF.

This clone showed up just a few times. The rearrangement links TRBV5-1 to TRBJ1-1; perhaps TRBD1 as D (6 bases). Germline V gives CDR1 SGHRS, CDR2 YFSETQ. Trimming removed 0 bases at V and 7 bases at J, with 10 bases between. There are 13 residues in the CDR3. For the CDR3, the DNA is TGCGCCAGCAGCTTGGAAGCGGACAGTGAAGCTTTCTTT. Translated: CASSLEADSEAFF.

The V and J genes are TRBV25-1 and TRBJ1-1; a possible D gene is TRBD1 (6 bases). Trimming removed 2 bases from V and 6 bases from J, with 10 bases in between. The CDR3 is 13 residues long. Germline CDR1 and CDR2: MGHDK and SYGVNS. Here the CDR3 DNA reads TGTGCCAGCAGTGAAACAGGGTTAGCTGAAGCTTTCTTT. This encodes CASSETGLAEAFF. The whole variable domain, filled in from reference TRBV25-1 and TRBJ1-1, reads EADIYQTPRYLVIGTGKKITLECSQTMGHDKMYWYQQDPGMELHLIHYSYGVNSTEKGDLSSESTVSRIRTEHFPLTLESARPSHTSQYLCASSETGLAEAFFGQGTRLTVV.

V gene TRBV2 combines with J gene TRBJ2-5, with D possibly being TRBD2 (5 bases). In germline, CDR1 is SNHLY, CDR2 FYNNEI. This CDR3 is built from 11 residues. V was shortened by 8 bases and J by 5 bases, with 9 bases between the two germline ends. The CDR3 reads CASLRVETQYF. DNA for the CDR3: TGTGCCAGCTTGAGGGTCGAGACCCAGTACTTC.

This clone was detected a few times. The chain links TRBV28 to TRBJ1-6; D is undetermined. The germline CDR1 and CDR2 sequences are MDHEN and SYDVKM. Trimming took off 2 bases at V and 7 bases at J, with 9 bases between the two ends. This CDR3 spans 14 amino acids. DNA for the CDR3: TGTGCCAGCAGTTTAGGCGGAGGGAATTCACCCCTCCACTTT. Its protein product is CASSLGGGNSPLHF.

The CDR3 sequence: CASRGTSNTEAFF. CDR3 coding DNA: TGTGCCAGCAGGGGCACCTCGAACACTGAAGCTTTCTTT. The chain uses TRBV11-3 and TRBJ1-1; D call uncertain. Germline assignment: CDR1 SGHNT and CDR2 YENEEA. CDR3 length: 13 residues. The V end lost 6 bases, the J end lost 1 base, and 9 bases lay between the germline ends.

CDR3 nucleotide sequence: TGTGCCAGCCGGACTAGCGGCCAAGAGACCCAGTACTTC. The encoded protein is CASRTSGQETQYF. This chain connects TRBV18 to TRBJ2-5; 10 bases match TRBD2. The V segment lost 8 bases and the J segment 1 base; nucleotides outside the gene matches: 1. The CDR3 contains 13 residues. Germline V lookup: CDR1 KGHSH, CDR2 LQKENI.

The chain links TRBV5-1 to TRBJ2-1; TRBD2 matches 14 bases. V lost 4 bases and J lost 0; bases outside the gene matches: 3. CDR1 and CDR2 from the germline V gene are SGHRS and YFSETQ. The CDR3 extends over 17 amino acids. The CDR3 spells CASSVGTSGSSYNEQFF. The CDR3 nucleotides read TGCGCCAGCAGCGTAGGGACTAGCGGGAGCTCCTACAATGAGCAGTTCTTC.

The genes are TRBV12-3 or TRBV12-4 and TRBJ1-5, with 9 positions matching TRBD1. V was pared by 8 bases and J by 6 bases, with 2 bases of the junction left unmatched. The CDR3 runs 12 residues. The CDR3 loop is CASGTGIQPQHF. CDR3 nucleotide sequence: TGTGCCAGCGGGACAGGGATTCAGCCCCAGCATTTT.

In its sample, this clone was seen once. The chain uses TRBV11-2 and TRBJ2-1; D is possibly TRBD2 (5 bases). Trimming took 4 bases from V and 5 from J, leaving 12 bases between them. Per germline, CDR1 SGHAT and CDR2 FQNNGV. The CDR3 spans 14 residues. CDR3 amino acids: CASSSISGNNEQFF. DNA of the CDR3: TGTGCCAGCAGCTCAATATCGGGAAACAATGAGCAGTTCTTC.

The chain has TRBV5-1 and TRBJ2-7; 7 bases are shared with TRBD2. The germline V gene has CDR1 SGHRS and CDR2 YFSETQ. This CDR3 region has 12 residues. J lost 2 bases, V lost 7 bases, and 3 bases had no gene match. The DNA for the CDR3 is TGCGCCAGCGGGGAGGGACCCTACGAGCAGTACTTC. Its protein product is CASGEGPYEQYF.

This chain connects TRBV28 to TRBJ1-5; D call uncertain. This CDR3 region has 15 residues. V shed 3 bases and J shed 3 bases, with 12 bases lying between them. Per the germline V gene, CDR1 is MDHEN and CDR2 is SYDVKM. The CDR3 here is CASSLYRSTNQPQHF. In DNA form, the CDR3 reads TGTGCCAGCAGTTTGTACCGGAGCACCAATCAGCCCCAGCATTTT.

The chain carries TRBV7-3 and TRBJ1-1; 7 bases line up with TRBD1. Per the germline V gene, CDR1 is SGHTA and CDR2 is FQGTGA. There are 14 residues in the CDR3. Germline trimming cut 5 bases from V and 2 bases from J; bases unmatched to any gene: 5. The CDR3 loop is CASSATGLNTEAFF. The CDR3 nucleotides are TGTGCCAGCAGCGCGACAGGGTTAAACACTGAAGCTTTCTTT.

The chain is built from TRBV28 and TRBJ2-2, with TRBD1 matching over 8 bases. Per the germline V gene, CDR1 is MDHEN and CDR2 is SYDVKM. This CDR3 has 15 amino acids. The junction had 3 bases not matched to a gene; V was cut back by 3 bases and J by 3 bases. DNA of the CDR3: TGTGCCAGCAGTTTCCCACAGGGGGACACCGGGGAGCTGTTTTTT. Encoded protein: CASSFPQGDTGELFF. Full variable domain (outside the CDR3, taken from reference TRBV28 and TRBJ2-2): DVKVTQSSRYLVKRTGEKVFLECVQDMDHENMFWYRQDPGLGLRLIYFSYDVKMKEKGDIPEGYSVSREKKERFSLILESASTNQTSMYLCASSFPQGDTGELFFGEGSRLTVL.

V and J are TRBV28 and TRBJ1-1; 8 positions match TRBD1. CDR3 length equals 15 residues. The V gene's germline CDR1 is MDHEN and CDR2 SYDVKM. J gave up 3 bases and V 3 bases, and 6 bases lay outside the gene matches. CDR3 sequence (DNA): TGTGCCAGCAGTTTCCCCAGGGGGCCGGACACTGAAGCTTTCTTT. It encodes CASSFPRGPDTEAFF.

V and J are TRBV19 and TRBJ2-1, with a possible D match to TRBD1 (7 bases). V lost 5 bases to trimming and J lost 3 bases, with 14 bases between them. Germline CDR1 and CDR2: LNHDA and SQIVND (reference sequence). The CDR3 has 15 amino acids. The CDR3 nucleotides are TGTGCCAGTAGTTCCCAGGGGGGTATCTACAATGAGCAGTTCTTC. Amino acids: CASSSQGGIYNEQFF.

This sequence joins TRBV18 and TRBJ1-5, with D unclear. CDR3 length equals 14 residues. Germline V gene lookup returns CDR1 KGHSH and CDR2 LQKENI. Trimming cost V 6 bases and J 4 bases, with 13 bases left between them. CDR3 bases: TGTGCCAGCTCCCATGACGGAGTTAATCAGCCCCAGCATTTT. Translation: CASSHDGVNQPQHF.